What follows are 4 T cell receptor beta chains derived from one specimen sequenced in a study of graft-versus-host responses after intestinal transplantation (dated by TCRdb to about 2021). The time point label on this specimen signifies: cells obtained before transplantation from donor or recipient. The protocol used for the library was the immunoSEQ multiplex PCR assay. Not all clones reach the TCRdb copy of this immuneACCESS table, which keeps in-frame sequences only. Checked studies attribute under half of the gap to unresolved V genes and leave the rest unexplained. The sample has around 100,000 clones on record, approximately 94% of them singletons. The ten biggest clones cover 1.2% of the sample. Their cognate antigens are unknown. This material consisted of unstimulated CD8+ T cells sorted from spleen or lymph node cells, taken before intestinal transplant. Receptors originate from a human donor who received an intestinal transplant.

The DNA of the CDR3 is TGTGCCAGCAGCTTTGGGCCTCGGGAGACCTTC. Translated: CASSFGPRETF. The chain joins TRBV11-2 to TRBJ1-2, with unresolved D. Germline CDR1 and CDR2: SGHAT and FQNNGV. The CDR3 contains 11 residues. Deletions cut 3 bases from V and 14 bases from J, with 13 bases between.

CDR3 bases: TGTGCCAGCTCACCGCGGGGTGGGGATCTAGCCAAAAACATTCAGTACTTC. Translated: CASSPRGGDLAKNIQYF. This chain uses TRBV18 with TRBJ2-4; a weak D match, TRBD2 (6 bases). Germline V gene data show CDR1 as KGHSH and CDR2 as LQKENI. This CDR3 comprises 17 residues. Trimming took off 3 bases at V and 0 bases at J, with 15 bases between the two ends.

CDR3 bases: TGTGCCAGCAGGTTCAGTGGAACTAATGAAAAACTGTTTTTT. This translates into CASRFSGTNEKLFF. The chain joins TRBV6-1 to TRBJ1-4, with unresolved D. The V end was cut by 6 bases, the J end by 1 base, with 9 bases between. The CDR3 totals 14 residues. Germline CDR1 reads MNHNS; CDR2 reads SASEGT.

The rearrangement uses TRBV5-6 and TRBJ1-1, with TRBD1 matching 8 bases. This CDR3 spans 14 amino acids. Unmatched junction bases numbered 9, after V lost 6 bases and J lost 5 bases. Germline values: CDR1 SGHDT, CDR2 YYEEEE. The CDR3 spells CASTQGAGATEAFF. For the CDR3, the DNA is TGTGCCAGCACCCAGGGGGCGGGGGCGACTGAAGCTTTCTTT.